What follows are 11 T cell receptor beta chains derived from one specimen sequenced in a study of cytomegalovirus exposure and HLA in healthy donors. With 60 Vbeta and 13 Jbeta primers, the PCR was carried out. Profiling relied on immunoSEQ multiplex PCR, and the TCRdb table lists in-frame clones only, not all of them. Of roughly 99,000 clones in the sample, approximately 79% were seen once. Sequenced: PBMCs. Receptors originate from a woman aged 40 to 50 in good health and CMV-seropositive.

The chain recombines TRBV11-2 with TRBJ1-2; D remains unclear. The CDR3 totals 16 residues. Trimming removed 4 bases at V and 8 bases at J, with 23 bases between. Germline V gene data show CDR1 as SGHAT and CDR2 as FQNNGV. The CDR3 is CASSSRPEGSQEGYTF. CDR3 DNA sequence: TGTGCCAGCAGCTCCCGCCCGGAGGGATCCCAGGAAGGCTACACCTTC.

This sequence joins TRBV12-1 and TRBJ1-4. TRBV12-1 is an annotated pseudogene. This CDR3 comprises 20 residues. This chain's CDR3 is CASSFASGGGREATNEKLFF. The CDR3 DNA is TGTGCCAGCAGCTTTGCGAGTGGGGGGGGCAGGGAGGCAACTAATGAAAAACTGTTTTTT.

The gene calls are TRBV5-1 and TRBJ2-5; 8 bases match TRBD2. V dropped 1 base and J dropped 1; count of bases not matched to a gene: 3. From germline, CDR1 is SGHRS and CDR2 YFSETQ. The CDR3 is 15 amino acids. This chain's CDR3 is CASSLRGGIQETQYF. CDR3 DNA sequence: TGCGCCAGCAGCTTGCGGGGGGGCATCCAAGAGACCCAGTACTTC.

This clone was counted a few times. This sequence joins TRBV27 and TRBJ2-1, with 9 bases fitting TRBD1. The CDR3 runs 17 residues. Germline-derived CDR1 and CDR2 are MNHEY and SMNVEV (reference sequence). V lost 1 base and J lost 0; bases outside the gene matches: 4. CDR3 amino acids: CASSLWGTGSSYNEQFF. The CDR3 DNA is TGTGCCAGCAGTTTATGGGGGACAGGGAGCTCCTACAATGAGCAGTTCTTC.

This chain joins TRBV5-4 and TRBJ2-7; the match to TRBD2 covers 7 bases. Germline-derived CDR1 and CDR2 are SGHNT and YYREEE (reference sequence). This CDR3 comprises 15 residues. With V trimmed by 4 bases and J by 1 base, 8 bases remained unmatched. The CDR3 region is CASSPPGGGSYEQYF. DNA of the CDR3: TGTGCCAGCAGCCCTCCCGGCGGGGGATCCTACGAGCAGTACTTC. The variable domain in full, with the rest retrieved from reference TRBV5-4 and TRBJ2-7, is ETGVTQSPTHLIKTRGQQVTLRCSSQSGHNTVSWYQQALGQGPQFIFQYYREEENGRGNFPPRFSGLQFPNYSSELNVNALELDDSALYLCASSPPGGGSYEQYFGPGTRLTVT.

The rearrangement links TRBV6-1 to TRBJ2-1; possible D gene TRBD1, 6 bases. V was pared by 6 bases and J by 4 bases, with 13 bases between. The CDR3 runs 14 residues. Germline values: CDR1 MNHNS, CDR2 SASEGT. The CDR3: CASRVKTGYNEQFF. The CDR3 DNA reads TGTGCCAGCAGGGTAAAAACAGGGTACAATGAGCAGTTCTTC.

The J gene is TRBJ1-5, the V gene TRBV4-2, with 9 bases matching TRBD1. V lost 5 bases to trimming and J lost 5 bases; unmatched junction nucleotides: 7. This CDR3 region has 15 residues. CDR1 is LGHNA, CDR2 YNFKEQ, per germline. CDR3 bases: TGTGCCAGCAGCTCCGGGACAGGGACGTATCAGCCCCAGCATTTT. Translated: CASSSGTGTYQPQHF.

This chain uses TRBV7-8 with TRBJ1-5; TRBD1 might be the D (5 bases). V lost 1 base and J lost 5, with 9 bases in between. Germline CDR1 reads SGHVS; CDR2 reads FQNEAQ. The CDR3 runs 14 residues. CDR3 sequence reads: CASSLVVGDQPQHF. The DNA of the CDR3 is TGTGCCAGCAGCTTAGTAGTAGGGGATCAGCCCCAGCATTTT.

This sequence joins TRBV29-1 and TRBJ1-2; 7 positions agree with TRBD1. The CDR3 runs 12 residues. Germline CDR1 SQVTM, CDR2 ANQGSEA. The trim removed 6 bases at V and 4 bases at J, leaving 5 bases unmatched. CDR3 residues: CSVQGGTYGYTF. For the CDR3, the DNA is TGCAGCGTCCAAGGGGGCACCTATGGCTACACCTTC.

In this sample, this clone turned up a few times. Here the CDR3 DNA reads TGTGCCAGCAGTGCCGCGGGGGGGCCCCGCATTCAGTACTTC. It specifies CASSAAGGPRIQYF. The chain combines TRBV2 with TRBJ2-4; 9 positions agree with TRBD2. This CDR3 is built from 14 residues. After removal of 4 bases from V and 9 bases from J, the junction contained 7 bases not matched to a gene. CDR1 and CDR2 from the germline V gene are SNHLY and FYNNEI.

The count of this clone is one. V usage is TRBV14 and J usage is TRBJ2-1; 7 bases agree with TRBD1. With V trimmed by 0 bases and J by 6 bases, 5 bases remained unmatched. The germline CDR1 and CDR2 sequences are SGHDN and FVKESK. There are 15 residues in the CDR3. CDR3 in DNA: TGTGCCAGCAGCCAAGATAGGGGGCACGGCAATGAGCAGTTCTTC. Its protein product is CASSQDRGHGNEQFF. Together with reference TRBV14 and TRBJ2-1, the CDR3 gives the full variable domain: EAGVTQFPSHSVIEKGQTVTLRCDPISGHDNLYWYRRVMGKEIKFLLHFVKESKQDESGMPNNRFLAERTGGTYSTLKVQPAELEDSGVYFCASSQDRGHGNEQFFGPGTRLTVL.